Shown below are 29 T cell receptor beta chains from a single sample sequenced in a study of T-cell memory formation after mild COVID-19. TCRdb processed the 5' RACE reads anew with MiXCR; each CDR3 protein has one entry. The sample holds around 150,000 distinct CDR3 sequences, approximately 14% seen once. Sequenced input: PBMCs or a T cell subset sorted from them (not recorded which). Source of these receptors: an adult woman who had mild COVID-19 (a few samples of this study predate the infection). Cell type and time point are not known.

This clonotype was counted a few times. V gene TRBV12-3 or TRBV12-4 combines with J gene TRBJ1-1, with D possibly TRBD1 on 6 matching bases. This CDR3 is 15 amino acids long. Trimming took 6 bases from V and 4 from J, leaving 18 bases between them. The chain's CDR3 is CASSPRIGQSTEAFF. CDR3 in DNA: TGTGCCAGCAGCCCCCGGATAGGACAGAGCACTGAAGCTTTCTTT.

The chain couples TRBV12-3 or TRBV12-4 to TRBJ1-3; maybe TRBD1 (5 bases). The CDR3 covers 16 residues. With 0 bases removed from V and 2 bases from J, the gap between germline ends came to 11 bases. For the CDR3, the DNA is TGTGCCAGCAGTTTAGCGGGCACAGGAGCTGGAAACACCATATATTTT. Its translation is CASSLAGTGAGNTIYF.

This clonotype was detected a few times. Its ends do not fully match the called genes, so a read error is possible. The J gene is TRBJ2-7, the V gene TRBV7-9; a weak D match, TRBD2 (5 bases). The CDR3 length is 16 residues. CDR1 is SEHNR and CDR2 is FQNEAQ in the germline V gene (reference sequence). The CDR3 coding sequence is TGTGCCAGCAGTTTAGCGTGGGCAGGCAGCTCCTACGAGCAGTACTTC. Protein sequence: CASSLAWAGSSYEQYF.

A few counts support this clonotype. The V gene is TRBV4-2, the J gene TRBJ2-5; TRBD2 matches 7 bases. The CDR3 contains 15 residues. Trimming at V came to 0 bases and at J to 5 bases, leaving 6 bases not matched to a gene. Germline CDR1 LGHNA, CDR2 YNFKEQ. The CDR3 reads CASSQDKWRGETQYF. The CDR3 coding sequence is TGTGCCAGCAGCCAAGATAAATGGCGGGGGGAGACCCAGTACTTC.

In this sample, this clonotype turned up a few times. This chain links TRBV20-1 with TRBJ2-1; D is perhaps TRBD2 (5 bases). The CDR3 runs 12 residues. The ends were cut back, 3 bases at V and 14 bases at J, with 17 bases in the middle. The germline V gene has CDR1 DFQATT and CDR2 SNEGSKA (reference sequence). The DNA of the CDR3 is TGCAGTGCTAGGGTGGTACCGGGGTCCGAGTTCTTC. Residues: CSARVVPGSEFF.

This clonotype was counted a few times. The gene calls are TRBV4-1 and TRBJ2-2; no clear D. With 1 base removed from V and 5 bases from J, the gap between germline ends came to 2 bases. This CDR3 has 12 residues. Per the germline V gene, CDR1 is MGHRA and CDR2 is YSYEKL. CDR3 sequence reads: CASSQVTGELFF. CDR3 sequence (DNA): TGCGCCAGCAGCCAAGTTACCGGGGAGCTGTTTTTT.

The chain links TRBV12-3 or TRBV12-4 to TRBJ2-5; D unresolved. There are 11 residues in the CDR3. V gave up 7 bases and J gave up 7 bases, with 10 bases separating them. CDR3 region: CASNLYGTQYF. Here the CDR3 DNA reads TGTGCCAGCAACTTATATGGGACCCAGTACTTC.

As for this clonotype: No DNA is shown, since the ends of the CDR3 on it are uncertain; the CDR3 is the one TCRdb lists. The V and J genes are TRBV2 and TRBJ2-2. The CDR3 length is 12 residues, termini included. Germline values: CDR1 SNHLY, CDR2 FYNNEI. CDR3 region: CASLFGAGELFF.

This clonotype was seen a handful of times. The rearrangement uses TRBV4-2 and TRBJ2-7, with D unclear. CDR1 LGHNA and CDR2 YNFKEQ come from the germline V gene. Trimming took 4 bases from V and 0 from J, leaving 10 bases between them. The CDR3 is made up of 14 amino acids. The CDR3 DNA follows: TGTGCCAGCAGCCCCCAGGAGCACTCCTACGAGCAGTACTTC. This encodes CASSPQEHSYEQYF.

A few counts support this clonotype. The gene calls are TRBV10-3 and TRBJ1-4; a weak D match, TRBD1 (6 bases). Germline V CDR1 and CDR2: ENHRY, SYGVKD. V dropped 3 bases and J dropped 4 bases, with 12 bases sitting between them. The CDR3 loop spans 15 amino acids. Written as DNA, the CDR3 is TGTGCCATCAGTGACTCGGGGGCAGTTAATGAAAAACTGTTTTTT. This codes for CAISDSGAVNEKLFF.

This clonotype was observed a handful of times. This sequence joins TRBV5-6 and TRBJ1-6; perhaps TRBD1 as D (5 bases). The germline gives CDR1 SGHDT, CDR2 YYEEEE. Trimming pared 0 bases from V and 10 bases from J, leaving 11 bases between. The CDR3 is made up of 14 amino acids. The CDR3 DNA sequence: TGTGCCAGCAGCTTGGAGGGGAGGGACTCACCCCTCCACTTT. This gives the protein CASSLEGRDSPLHF.

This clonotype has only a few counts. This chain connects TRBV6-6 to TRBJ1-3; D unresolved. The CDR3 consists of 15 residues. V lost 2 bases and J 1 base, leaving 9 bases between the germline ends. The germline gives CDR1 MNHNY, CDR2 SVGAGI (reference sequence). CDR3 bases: TGTGCCAGCAGTTACGGAGGGTCATCTGGAAACACCATATATTTT. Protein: CASSYGGSSGNTIYF.

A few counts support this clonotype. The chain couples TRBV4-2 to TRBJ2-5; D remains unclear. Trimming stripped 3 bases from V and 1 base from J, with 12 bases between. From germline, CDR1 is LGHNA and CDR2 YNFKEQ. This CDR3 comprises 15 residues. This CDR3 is CASSQDGRIQETQYF. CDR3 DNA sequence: TGTGCCAGCAGCCAGGACGGACGGATCCAAGAGACCCAGTACTTC.

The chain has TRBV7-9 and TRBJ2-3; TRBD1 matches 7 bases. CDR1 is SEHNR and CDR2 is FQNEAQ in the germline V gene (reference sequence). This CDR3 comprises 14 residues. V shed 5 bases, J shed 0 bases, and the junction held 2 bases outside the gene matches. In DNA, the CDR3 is TGTGCCAGCAGCGGGACAGTTAGCACAGATACGCAGTATTTT. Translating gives CASSGTVSTDTQYF.

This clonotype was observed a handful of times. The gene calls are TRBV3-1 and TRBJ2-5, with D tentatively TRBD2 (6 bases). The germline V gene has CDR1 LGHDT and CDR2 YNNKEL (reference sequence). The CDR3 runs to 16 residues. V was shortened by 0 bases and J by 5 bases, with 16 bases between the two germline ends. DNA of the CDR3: TGTGCCAGCAGCCAAGATGAGCACCCCCGGGGGGAGACCCAGTACTTC. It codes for CASSQDEHPRGETQYF.

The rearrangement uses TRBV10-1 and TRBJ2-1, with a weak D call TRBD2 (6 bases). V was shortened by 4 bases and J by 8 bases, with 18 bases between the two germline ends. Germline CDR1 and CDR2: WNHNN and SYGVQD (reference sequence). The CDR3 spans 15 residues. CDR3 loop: CASSVSSVKGYEQFF. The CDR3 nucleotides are TGCGCCAGCAGTGTCTCTAGCGTTAAAGGGTATGAGCAGTTCTTC.

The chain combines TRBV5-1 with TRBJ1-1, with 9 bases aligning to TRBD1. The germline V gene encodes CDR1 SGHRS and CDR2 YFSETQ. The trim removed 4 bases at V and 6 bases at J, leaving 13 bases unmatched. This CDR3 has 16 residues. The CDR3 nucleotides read TGCGCCAGCAGCCCAGGGACAGGGCGATCGGGTGCTGAAGCTTTCTTT. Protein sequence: CASSPGTGRSGAEAFF.

The CDR3 reads CASSSTGKGDPGELFF. The CDR3 nucleotides read TGTGCCAGCAGTTCTACCGGGAAAGGCGATCCCGGGGAGCTGTTTTTT. The chain couples TRBV7-2 to TRBJ2-2; TRBD2 is a possible D gene (5 bases). Germline loops: CDR1 SGHTA, CDR2 FQGNSA. This CDR3 is 16 amino acids long. V shed 6 bases and J shed 6 bases, with 20 bases lying between them.

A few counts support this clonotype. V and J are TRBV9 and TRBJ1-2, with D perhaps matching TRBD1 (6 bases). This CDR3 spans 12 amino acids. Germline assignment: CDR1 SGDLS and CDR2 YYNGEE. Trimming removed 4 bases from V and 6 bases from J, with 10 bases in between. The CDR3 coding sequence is TGTGCCAGCAGCTCACCAGGGGATGGCTACACCTTC. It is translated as CASSSPGDGYTF.

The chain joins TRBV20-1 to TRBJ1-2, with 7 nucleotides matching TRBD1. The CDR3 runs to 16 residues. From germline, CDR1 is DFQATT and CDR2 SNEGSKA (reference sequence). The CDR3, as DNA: TGCAGCCCCCTCTGGGCGACAGGGACCAAGAACTATGGCTACACCTTC. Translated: CSPLWATGTKNYGYTF.

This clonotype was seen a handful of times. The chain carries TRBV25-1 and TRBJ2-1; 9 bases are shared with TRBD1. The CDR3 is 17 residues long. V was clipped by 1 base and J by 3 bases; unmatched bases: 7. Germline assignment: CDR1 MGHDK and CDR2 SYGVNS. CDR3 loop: CASSEFSDRGNYNEQFF. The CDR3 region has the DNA TGTGCCAGCAGTGAATTCTCCGACAGGGGGAACTACAATGAGCAGTTCTTC.

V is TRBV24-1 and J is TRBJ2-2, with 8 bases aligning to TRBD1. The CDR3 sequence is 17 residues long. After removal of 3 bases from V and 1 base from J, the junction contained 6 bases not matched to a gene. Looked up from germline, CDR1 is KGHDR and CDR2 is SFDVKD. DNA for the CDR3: TGTGCCACCAGTGATCATTACGGGACAGGGAACACCGGGGAGCTGTTTTTT. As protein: CATSDHYGTGNTGELFF.

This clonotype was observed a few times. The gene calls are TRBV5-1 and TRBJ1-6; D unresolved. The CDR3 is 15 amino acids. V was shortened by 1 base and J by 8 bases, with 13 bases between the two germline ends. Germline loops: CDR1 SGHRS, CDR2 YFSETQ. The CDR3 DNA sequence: TGCGCCAGCAGCTTGTATCGTGGCAGTTATTCACCCCTCCACTTT. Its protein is CASSLYRGSYSPLHF.

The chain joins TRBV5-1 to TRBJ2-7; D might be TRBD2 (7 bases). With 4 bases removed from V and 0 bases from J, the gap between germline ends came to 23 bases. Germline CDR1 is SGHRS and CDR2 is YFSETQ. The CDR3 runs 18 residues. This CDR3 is CASSIRGGGYGPSYEQYF. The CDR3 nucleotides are TGCGCCAGCAGCATTAGAGGGGGAGGGTACGGGCCCTCCTACGAGCAGTACTTC. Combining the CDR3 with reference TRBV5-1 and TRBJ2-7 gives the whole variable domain KAGVTQTPRYLIKTRGQQVTLSCSPISGHRSVSWYQQTPGQGLQFLFEYFSETQRNKGNFPGRFSGRQFSNSRSEMNVSTLELGDSALYLCASSIRGGGYGPSYEQYFGPGTRLTVT.

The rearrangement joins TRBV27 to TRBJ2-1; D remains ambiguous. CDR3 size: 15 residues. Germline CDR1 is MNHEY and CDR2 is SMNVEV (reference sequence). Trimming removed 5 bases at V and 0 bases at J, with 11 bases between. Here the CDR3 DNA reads TGTGCCAGCAGTATGCGAGTCCTCTCCTACAATGAGCAGTTCTTC. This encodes CASSMRVLSYNEQFF.

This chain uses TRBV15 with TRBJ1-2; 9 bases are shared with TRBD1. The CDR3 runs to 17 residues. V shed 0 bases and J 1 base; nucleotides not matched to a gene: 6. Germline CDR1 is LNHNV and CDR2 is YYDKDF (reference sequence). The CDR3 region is CATSREGQGWINYGYTF. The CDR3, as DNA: TGTGCCACCAGCAGAGAGGGACAGGGATGGATTAACTATGGCTACACCTTC.

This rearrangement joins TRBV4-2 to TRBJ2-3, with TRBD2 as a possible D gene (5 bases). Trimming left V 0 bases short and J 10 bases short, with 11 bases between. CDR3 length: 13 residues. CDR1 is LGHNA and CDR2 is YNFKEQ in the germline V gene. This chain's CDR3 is CASSQEASQAQYF. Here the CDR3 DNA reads TGTGCCAGCAGCCAAGAGGCTAGCCAGGCGCAGTATTTT.

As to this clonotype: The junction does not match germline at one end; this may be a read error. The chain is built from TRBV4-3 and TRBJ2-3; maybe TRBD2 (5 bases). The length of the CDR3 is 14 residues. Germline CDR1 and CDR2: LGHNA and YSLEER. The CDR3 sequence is CASRQGSGTDTQYF. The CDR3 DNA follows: TGCGCCAGCAGACAAGGCTCGGGGACAGATACGCAGTATTTT.

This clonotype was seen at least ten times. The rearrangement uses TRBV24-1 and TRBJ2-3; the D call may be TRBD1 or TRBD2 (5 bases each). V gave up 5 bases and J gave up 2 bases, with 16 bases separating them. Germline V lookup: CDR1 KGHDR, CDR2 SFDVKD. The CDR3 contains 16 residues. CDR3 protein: CATSGGTGAVTDTQYF. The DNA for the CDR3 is TGTGCCACCAGTGGGGGGACCGGGGCGGTCACAGATACGCAGTATTTT.